Below, one T cell receptor (beta chain) is given with its context. Its antigen is unknown. The record has no base qualities; no much larger clone is one base away. The immunoSEQ Assay, a bias-controlled multiplex PCR, was used to amplify TCRbeta CDR3 regions from genomic DNA. The original pipeline was this. Within the assay, amplification of reference gene primers was used to estimate how many nucleated cells each sample contained. Sequence reads were collapsed and filtered to measure the absolute abundance of every unique TCRbeta CDR3 rearrangement. Productive Simpson clonality was computed per sample as the square root of Simpson's diversity index over productive rearrangements. TCRdb obtained this table from immuneACCESS and retained in-frame rearrangements with V and J assigned. These tables miss some clones; where compared with another copy, unresolved V genes account for less than half of the shortfall, and the remainder is unexplained. The V and J calls and clone size are taken from that table; D and trimming were inferred from the DNA. This sample is represented by around 310,000 clones; roughly 89% of them were singletons. The ten most abundant clones make up about 9.4% of the sample.

This sample stems from a study of blood T cell repertoires in COVID-19 (dated by TCRdb to the early 2020s). Concerning the study at large: Samples from collaborators originated in the United States, Italy and Spain and spanned both the acute and convalescent phases of COVID-19. The prospective study material was composed of cDNA or gDNA derived from T cells, B-cell-depleted T cells, or PBMCs. Deeply sampled blood TCRbeta repertoires from subjects exposed to, actively infected with, or recovered from COVID-19 were included in the dataset. The repertoires were released in a freely available public database intended as a resource for research on the immune response to SARS-CoV-2. The samples were drawn from two sources: the first 160 participants of the ongoing ImmuneRACE study, and over 1,000 subjects contributed by 6 global collaborators. Sample metadata almost always included a de-identified subject ID, COVID-19 status, age in years and sex. Where HLA class I and class II types were available, the types were taken from metadata supplied by the sample provider, not from assay-based typing.

Participants in the prospective study were aged roughly 18 to 100 years, lived in some 24 United States geographic areas, and enrolled through a virtual design. In the prospective study, cohorts were assigned on the basis of participant-reported clinical history obtained from a screening survey and a study questionnaire. ImmuneRACE Cohort 3 recovered participants were defined by two consecutive negative NP/OP PCR tests, healthcare professional clearance, or symptom resolution. Mobile phlebotomists in the prospective study collected whole blood, serum and a nasopharyngeal or oropharyngeal swab from every participant. Participants in the prospective study had the option to provide additional blood draws and questionnaires over a roughly 2-month period. Before DNA extraction, blood samples from the prospective study were shipped at room temperature or frozen. For CDR1 and CDR2, the germline V gene lists SQVTM and ANQGSEA. The cysteine opens and the phenylalanine closes a CDR3 of 14 amino acids. This entry keeps only the CDR3 DNA: 42 bases, framed from base 1. Unmatched junction bases come to 10, with V trimmed by 7 bases and J by 4 bases.

Paper-wide results and their limitations: How much clinical and demographic metadata was included differed by source and by participant, and the metadata was provided uncurated.

This TCR came from a woman in her 30s who had recovered from COVID-19. This chain joins TRBV29-1 to TRBJ2-1, and 7 junction bases match TRBD2. The sequenced material came from PBMCs or T cells enriched from blood (not recorded which). The CDR3 is CSATGGRRYNEQFF. At the DNA level, the sequence is TGCAGCGCCACAGGCGGGAGACGGTACAATGAGCAGTTCTTC.